The clone carrying this TCR beta chain was counted a single time. Its antigen is currently unknown. These data are taken from a study of CD8 T cells in ankylosing spondylitis. Whole-study results and caveats: Certain motif variants had earlier been reported in reactive arthritis synovial fluid and blood. Ankylosing spondylitis blood appeared to carry a characteristic TCR beta motif of roughly 8 highly homologous variants. Within peripheral blood, clones linked to disease were CD8+ and relatively rare.

It was by quantitative 5'-RACE with molecular barcodes that TCR beta libraries were made. TCRdb re-derived calls from the 5' RACE reads in MiXCR, one entry per CDR3 protein. In the table there are under 450,000 distinct CDR3 sequences, about 15% of which are singletons. This sequence was found in a male donor with ankylosing spondylitis. Input material: blood, either unsorted or a sorted T cell fraction (not recorded which).

The CDR3: CASRGGADTGELFF. The CDR3 region has the DNA TGTGCCAGCAGGGGGGGGGCTGACACCGGGGAGCTGTTTTTT. The chain is built from TRBV2 and TRBJ2-2; tentative D call: TRBD2 (7 bases). Trimming cost V 6 bases and J 3 bases, with 11 bases left between them. Germline CDR1 and CDR2: SNHLY and FYNNEI. The CDR3 contains 14 residues.